The clone carrying this T cell receptor beta chain was seen at least ten times. This specimen belongs to a study of CDR3 diversity in severe acne. CDR1 and CDR2 from the germline V gene are DFQATT and SNEGSKA (reference sequence). CDR3 length: 15 amino acids. V shed 1 base and J 3 bases; nucleotides not matched to a gene: 2. TCRdb recomputed calls from the PCR reads with MiXCR, one row per CDR3 protein. The sample gives about 86,000 distinct CDR3 sequences, over 40% of which show up once; around 15% is in the top ten. The TCR sequence derives from a male donor in good health, without acne. Sequencing input: blood. The V call is TRBV20-1, the J call TRBJ2-1; 11 bases are a match to TRBD2. The CDR3 protein is CSARGLAGLYNEQFF. For the CDR3, the DNA is TGCAGTGCTAGAGGACTAGCGGGGCTCTACAATGAGCAGTTCTTC.